The 19 T cell receptor beta chains below all came from one sample that was sequenced in a study of regulatory T cells in long-lasting Graves disease. Regarding time point: newly diagnosed GD, antithyroid drugs for less than 3 months. Construction of the TCR library relied on RNA isolated from PBMCs. CDR3-region Arm-PCR and iRepertoire HTBI primers produced the TCR beta libraries. MiXCR was run by TCRdb on the multiplex PCR reads, yielding one entry per CDR3 protein. The sample has over 500,000 distinct CDR3 sequences, 15% to 20% seen once. The data also belong to a second study, concerning T cells in Graves' hyperthyroidism and ophthalmopathy.

This specimen was peripheral blood mononuclear cells (PBMCs), taken at new diagnosis, from a patient treated with antithyroid drugs. These receptors originate from a man aged 18 to 29 with Graves disease.

This clonotype appeared a few times. The rearrangement links TRBV5-5 to TRBJ2-7, with 9 bases identical to TRBD1. Germline CDR1 SGHKS, CDR2 YYEKEE (reference sequence). This CDR3 has 15 residues. The junction had 10 bases not matched to a gene; V was cut back by 4 bases and J by 5 bases. CDR3 region: CASSAPARTGDEQYF. The CDR3 DNA reads as TGTGCCAGCAGCGCACCTGCGAGGACAGGGGACGAGCAGTACTTC.

In this sample, this clonotype turned up many times. This chain connects TRBV12-5 to TRBJ2-3; 14 bases align to TRBD2. V was pared by 5 bases and J by 5 bases, with 3 bases of the junction left unmatched. The CDR3 sequence is 15 residues long. CDR1 and CDR2 from the germline V gene are LGHNT and FRNRAP. Written as DNA, the CDR3 is TGTGCTAGTGGTCCGGGACTAGCGGGAGTAGATACGCAGTATTTT. The encoded protein is CASGPGLAGVDTQYF. Full variable domain (remainder filled in from reference TRBV12-5 and TRBJ2-3): DARVTQTPRHKVTEMGQEVTMRCQPILGHNTVFWYRQTMMQGLELLAYFRNRAPLDDSGMPKDRFSAEMPDATLATLKIQPSEPRDSAVYFCASGPGLAGVDTQYFGPGTRLTVL.

This clonotype came up many times. The rearrangement joins TRBV6-1 to TRBJ2-3, with 7 nucleotides matching TRBD1. V was clipped by 5 bases and J by 6 bases; unmatched bases: 11. CDR1 and CDR2 from the germline V gene are MNHNS and SASEGT. The CDR3 is 15 residues long. CDR3 in amino acids: CASSKGGAGVDTQYF. Here the CDR3 DNA reads TGTGCCAGCAGTAAAGGGGGCGCCGGGGTCGATACGCAGTATTTT.

To note about this clonotype: A clone one base away is much larger, so this may be a read error. The V gene is TRBV5-6, the J gene TRBJ1-2, with 9 bases matching TRBD1. The ends lost 4 bases at V and 8 bases at J; junction bases unmatched: 3. The CDR3 is 12 amino acids. The V gene's germline CDR1 is SGHDT and CDR2 YYEEEE. CDR3 loop: CASSRDRDGYTF. CDR3 DNA sequence: TGTGCCAGCAGCAGGGACAGGGACGGCTACACCTTC.

This clonotype came up many times. The chain recombines TRBV28 with TRBJ2-7, with D unclear. V was clipped by 6 bases and J by 1 base, with 10 bases between them. The length of the CDR3 is 13 residues. CDR1 is MDHEN and CDR2 is SYDVKM in the germline V gene. CDR3 amino acids: CASRSTGSYEQYF. The CDR3 region has the DNA TGTGCCAGCAGGTCGACGGGTTCCTACGAGCAGTACTTC.

This clonotype was found a few times. The CDR3 loop is CASSTGGGTYYNEQFF. CDR3 in DNA: TGTGCCAGCAGCACCGGCGGGGGTACCTACTACAATGAGCAGTTCTTC. The gene calls are TRBV9 and TRBJ2-1, with 7 bases aligning to TRBD2. The J segment lost 3 bases and the V segment lost 4 bases, leaving 10 bases of the junction unmatched. The CDR3 totals 16 residues. Looked up from germline, CDR1 is SGDLS and CDR2 is YYNGEE.

This clonotype was recorded at least ten times. V gene TRBV20-1 combines with J gene TRBJ1-1; 7 bases align to TRBD1. V gave up 2 bases and J gave up 7 bases; unmatched junction bases: 10. Germline values: CDR1 DFQATT, CDR2 SNEGSKA (reference sequence). There are 14 residues in the CDR3. This CDR3 is CSARPRTGWNEAFF. The CDR3 DNA follows: TGCAGTGCTAGACCCCGGACAGGTTGGAATGAAGCTTTCTTT.

Ten or more counts support this clonotype. The rearrangement joins TRBV12-3 or TRBV12-4 to TRBJ1-1; D is uncertain. The CDR3 runs to 13 residues. The germline V and J ends were trimmed by 5 bases and 5 bases, with 12 bases remaining between them. CDR3 loop: CASSPRTGTEAFF. Written as DNA, the CDR3 is TGTGCCAGCAGTCCCCGGACGGGGACTGAAGCTTTCTTT.

V is TRBV5-1 and J is TRBJ2-3, with D tentatively TRBD1 (5 bases). CDR1 is SGHRS, CDR2 YFSETQ, per germline. Trimming shortened V by 2 bases and J by 5 bases, and 12 bases separated the two germline ends. The CDR3 runs to 14 residues. CDR3 residues: CASSFSRVGDTQYF. The CDR3 DNA follows: TGCGCCAGCAGCTTCTCCAGGGTTGGAGATACGCAGTATTTT. The complete variable domain, with remaining parts taken from reference TRBV5-1 and TRBJ2-3, reads KAGVTQTPRYLIKTRGQQVTLSCSPISGHRSVSWYQQTPGQGLQFLFEYFSETQRNKGNFPGRFSGRQFSNSRSEMNVSTLELGDSALYLCASSFSRVGDTQYFGPGTRLTVL.

In its sample, this clonotype was seen a few times. The rearrangement joins TRBV19 to TRBJ1-5, with D unclear. V was pared by 4 bases and J by 7 bases, with 20 bases between. The CDR3 has 16 amino acids. CDR1 is LNHDA and CDR2 is SQIVND in the germline V gene (reference sequence). The CDR3 DNA sequence: TGTGCCAGTAGTACGGCCTCGGGGAGGACTTCGCAGCCCCAGCATTTT. It is translated as CASSTASGRTSQPQHF.

V usage is TRBV6-1 and J usage is TRBJ2-2; 7 nucleotides align to TRBD1. Trimming cost V 6 bases and J 1 base; bases outside gene matches: 14. Germline CDR1 and CDR2: MNHNS and SASEGT. The CDR3 sequence is 18 residues long. CDR3 nucleotide sequence: TGTGCCAGCAGCATCCCAGGGGGTAGGGCCTTGAACACCGGGGAGCTGTTTTTT. Translation gives CASSIPGGRALNTGELFF.

The chain combines TRBV5-1 with TRBJ2-5; D gene unclear. Germline CDR1 is SGHRS and CDR2 is YFSETQ. V was trimmed by 0 bases and J by 7 bases, leaving 13 bases between them. The CDR3 extends over 14 amino acids. The CDR3 sequence is CASSLALTPGTQYF. For the CDR3, the DNA is TGCGCCAGCAGCTTGGCCCTTACCCCAGGGACCCAGTACTTC.

Ten or more counts support this clonotype. This rearrangement joins TRBV5-1 to TRBJ2-7, with 9 bases matching TRBD1. Per germline, CDR1 SGHRS and CDR2 YFSETQ. After removal of 4 bases from V and 7 bases from J, the junction contained 9 bases not matched to a gene. The CDR3 spans 14 residues. The CDR3 region is CASSRGTGLGEQYF. The CDR3 DNA reads as TGCGCCAGCAGCCGCGGGACAGGGCTGGGGGAGCAGTACTTC.

This clonotype was seen at least ten times. The V call is TRBV5-1, the J call TRBJ2-1; no reliable D call. CDR3 length equals 13 residues. The V and J ends lost 4 bases and 7 bases respectively, with 12 bases between them. Germline V lookup: CDR1 SGHRS, CDR2 YFSETQ. CDR3 sequence (DNA): TGCGCCAGCAGCGCCGACGGTGGAAATGAGCAGTTCTTC. This encodes CASSADGGNEQFF.

This clonotype was seen repeatedly, ten times or more. The chain has TRBV7-6 and TRBJ2-7, with TRBD1 identical over 7 bases. The CDR3 is made up of 15 amino acids. The trim removed 1 base at V and 3 bases at J, leaving 6 bases unmatched. Per the germline V gene, CDR1 is SGHVS and CDR2 is FNYEAQ. CDR3 in amino acids: CASSLEGGAIYEQYF. For the CDR3, the DNA is TGTGCCAGCAGCTTAGAAGGGGGCGCGATCTACGAGCAGTACTTC.

The rearrangement uses TRBV30 and TRBJ2-7; tentative D call: TRBD2 (6 bases). CDR3 length: 10 amino acids. V lost 5 bases to trimming and J lost 6 bases, with 8 bases between them. Germline CDR1 reads GTSNPN; CDR2 reads SVGIG (reference sequence). The CDR3, as DNA: TGTGCCTGGGGCGGGGCCGAGCAGTACTTC. This translates into CAWGGAEQYF.

This clonotype was detected ten times or more. The chain recombines TRBV6-2 or TRBV6-3 with TRBJ1-2; D unresolved. V was clipped by 0 bases and J by 0 bases, with 8 bases between them. CDR1 MNHEY and CDR2 SVGEGT come from the germline V gene. The CDR3 runs to 15 residues. This CDR3 is CASSYSKYTNYGYTF. The CDR3 DNA reads as TGTGCCAGCAGTTACTCGAAGTACACTAACTATGGCTACACCTTC.

This clonotype appeared many times. The chain is built from TRBV20-1 and TRBJ2-2; weak D call: TRBD1 (6 bases). The germline V and J ends were trimmed by 7 bases and 1 base, with 13 bases remaining between them. Per the germline V gene, CDR1 is DFQATT and CDR2 is SNEGSKA (reference sequence). This CDR3 spans 14 amino acids. The CDR3 DNA sequence: TGCAGTGTTACGCCGGGACAGAACACCGGGGAGCTGTTTTTT. As protein: CSVTPGQNTGELFF.

The table lists this clonotype with many counts. The chain couples TRBV9 to TRBJ2-7; 9 bases map to TRBD1. This CDR3 comprises 13 residues. J was trimmed by 4 bases and V by 3 bases; bases with no gene match: 2. CDR1 and CDR2 (germline): SGDLS, YYNGEE. The chain's CDR3 is CASSDGQGYEQYF. The CDR3 DNA follows: TGTGCCAGCAGCGATGGACAGGGGTACGAGCAGTACTTC.